The rows below give T cell receptor beta chains drawn from one sample of a study of blood T cell repertoires in COVID-19. Produced via immunoSEQ multiplex PCR; TCRdb's table is partial and in-frame only. The profile shows approximately 220,000 clones, roughly 85% of them singletons. Sequencing was done on a sample of PBMCs or T cells enriched from blood (not recorded which). The origin of the receptors is a woman aged 40 to 50 with acute COVID-19. The CDR3 runs from the conserved cysteine through the conserved F or W. The order of the fields is J gene, D gene, V gene, CDR3 protein. The D gene is left open where the match is weak.

J: TRBJ1-1
D: -
V: TRBV9
CDR3: CASSGYSDPGTEAFF

J: TRBJ1-2
D: -
V: TRBV9
CDR3: CASSVETAGDYGYTF

J: TRBJ2-5
D: TRBD2
V: TRBV9
CDR3: CASSPGRSSGGVETQYF

J: TRBJ2-3
D: -
V: TRBV6-5
CDR3: CASRRTVNTDTQYF

J: TRBJ1-4
D: TRBD1
V: TRBV12-3/TRBV12-4
CDR3: CASSHRGEKLFF

J: TRBJ2-1
D: TRBD1
V: TRBV19
CDR3: CASSRGTGEKNEQFF

J: TRBJ1-3
D: -
V: TRBV14
CDR3: CASSRRAGNTIYF

J: TRBJ1-2
D: -
V: TRBV4-1
CDR3: CASSLGPLAEANYGYTF

J: TRBJ2-6
D: TRBD1
V: TRBV9
CDR3: CASSVAGQGISGANVLTF

J: TRBJ1-2
D: -
V: TRBV7-2
CDR3: CASSPRRGGRRNYGYTF

J: TRBJ2-3
D: -
V: TRBV3-1/TRBV3-2
CDR3: CASSRTPPGLSTDTQYF

J: TRBJ1-4
D: TRBD1
V: TRBV5-1
CDR3: CASSLSGTVNEKLFF

J: TRBJ1-1
D: -
V: TRBV30
CDR3: CAWLTGNTEAFF

J: TRBJ2-5
D: -
V: TRBV7-9
CDR3: CASREQGSSEETQYF

J: TRBJ1-1
D: -
V: TRBV19
CDR3: CASSTETGTLNTEAFF

J: TRBJ2-6
D: TRBD1
V: TRBV7-8
CDR3: CASSLRRTGSVGANVLTF